This T cell receptor beta chain emerged from a study of regulatory T cells in long-lasting Graves disease. Combining iRepertoire HTBI primers with Arm-PCR of CDR3 regions, the authors built TCR beta libraries. TCRdb passed the multiplex PCR reads through MiXCR, listing each CDR3 protein once. In the table there are roughly 410,000 distinct CDR3 sequences, approximately 15% of which are singletons. This clonotype was detected many times. Germline V gene data show CDR1 as SNHLY and CDR2 as FYNNEI. This CDR3 is built from 16 residues. With 5 bases removed from V and 0 bases from J, the gap between germline ends came to 14 bases. Time point: newly diagnosed GD, antithyroid drugs for less than 3 months. RNA from PBMCs was the source of the TCR library. This sample also belongs to another study, concerning T cells in Graves' hyperthyroidism and ophthalmopathy.

The material was peripheral blood mononuclear cells (PBMCs), obtained at new diagnosis, from a patient treated with antithyroid drugs. The chain combines TRBV2 with TRBJ2-4; D gene uncertain. The clonotype comes from a woman aged 40 to 50 with Graves disease. CDR3 sequence: CASSRQIRKAKNIQYF. DNA for the CDR3: TGTGCCAGCAGTCGTCAGATCAGGAAAGCCAAAAACATTCAGTACTTC. The variable domain in full, with the rest retrieved from reference TRBV2 and TRBJ2-4, is EPEVTQTPSHQVTQMGQEVILRCVPISNHLYFYWYRQILGQKVEFLVSFYNNEISEKSEIFDDQFSVERPDGSNFTLKIRSTKLEDSAMYFCASSRQIRKAKNIQYFGAGTRLSVL.